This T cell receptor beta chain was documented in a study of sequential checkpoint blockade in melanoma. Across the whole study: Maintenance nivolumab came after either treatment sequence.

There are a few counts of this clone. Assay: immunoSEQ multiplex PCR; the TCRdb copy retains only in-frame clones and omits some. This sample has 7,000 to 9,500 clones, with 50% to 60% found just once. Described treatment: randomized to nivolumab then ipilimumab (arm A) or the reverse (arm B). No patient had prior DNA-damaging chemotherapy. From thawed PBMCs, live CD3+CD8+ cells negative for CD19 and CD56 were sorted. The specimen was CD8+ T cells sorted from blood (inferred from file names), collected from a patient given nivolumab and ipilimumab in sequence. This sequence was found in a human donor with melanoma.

The CDR3 here is CASSWGQDFSYEQYF. The CDR3 DNA sequence: TGTGCCAGCAGCTGGGGACAGGACTTCTCCTACGAGCAGTACTTC. The rearrangement links TRBV5-5 to TRBJ2-7; 8 bases are shared with TRBD1. The CDR3 runs to 15 residues. The junction had 5 bases not matched to a gene; V was cut back by 3 bases and J by 0 bases. Germline lookup yields CDR1 SGHKS and CDR2 YYEKEE (reference sequence).